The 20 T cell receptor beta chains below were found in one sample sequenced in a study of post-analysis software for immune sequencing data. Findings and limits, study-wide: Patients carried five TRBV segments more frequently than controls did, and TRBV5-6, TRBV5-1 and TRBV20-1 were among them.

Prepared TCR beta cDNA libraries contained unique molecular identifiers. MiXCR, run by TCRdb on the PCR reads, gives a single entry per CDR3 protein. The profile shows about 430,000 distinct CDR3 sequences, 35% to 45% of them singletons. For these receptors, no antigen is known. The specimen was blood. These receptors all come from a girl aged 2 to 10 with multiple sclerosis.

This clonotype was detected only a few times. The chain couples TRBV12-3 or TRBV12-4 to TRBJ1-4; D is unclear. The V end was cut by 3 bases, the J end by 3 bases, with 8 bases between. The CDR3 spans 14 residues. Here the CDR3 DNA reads TGTGCCAGCAGTTTGCTGCGGGCTAATGAAAAACTGTTTTTT. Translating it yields CASSLLRANEKLFF.

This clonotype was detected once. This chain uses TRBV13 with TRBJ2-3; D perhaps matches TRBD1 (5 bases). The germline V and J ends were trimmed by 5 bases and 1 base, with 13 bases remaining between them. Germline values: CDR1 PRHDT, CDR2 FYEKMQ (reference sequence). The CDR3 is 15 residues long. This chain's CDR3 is CASSRWLGGTDTQYF. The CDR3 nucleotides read TGTGCCAGCAGCCGATGGTTAGGGGGCACAGATACGCAGTATTTT.

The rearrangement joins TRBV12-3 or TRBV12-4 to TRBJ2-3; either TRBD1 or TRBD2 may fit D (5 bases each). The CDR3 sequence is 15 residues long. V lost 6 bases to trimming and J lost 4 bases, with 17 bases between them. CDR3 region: CASSLGAGVADTQYF. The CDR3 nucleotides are TGTGCCAGCAGCCTCGGGGCCGGGGTAGCAGATACGCAGTATTTT.

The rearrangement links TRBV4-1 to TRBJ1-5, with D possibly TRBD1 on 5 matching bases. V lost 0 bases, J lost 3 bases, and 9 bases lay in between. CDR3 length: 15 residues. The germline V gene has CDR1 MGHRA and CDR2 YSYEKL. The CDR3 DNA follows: TGCGCCAGCAGCCAAGATTTGGGGCTCAATCAGCCCCAGCATTTT. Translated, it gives CASSQDLGLNQPQHF.

Here the CDR3 DNA reads TGTGCCAGCAGTTTACCGTCACTAGCGGGGAGCTCCTACGAGCAGTACTTC. Translated, it gives CASSLPSLAGSSYEQYF. V usage is TRBV27 and J usage is TRBJ2-7; 10 bases fit TRBD2. Germline values: CDR1 MNHEY, CDR2 SMNVEV (reference sequence). The CDR3 is made up of 17 amino acids. Trimming removed 2 bases from V and 0 bases from J; junction bases left unmatched: 7.

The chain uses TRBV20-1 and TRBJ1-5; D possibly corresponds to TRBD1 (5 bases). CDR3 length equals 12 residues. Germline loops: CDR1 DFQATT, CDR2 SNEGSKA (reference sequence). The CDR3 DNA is TGCGGACAACAGCAAGGGGAACAGCCCCAGCATTTT. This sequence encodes CGQQQGEQPQHF.

The CDR3, as DNA: TGTGCCAGCAGTTTTGCGCCAATGAACACTGAAGCTTTCTTT. Protein: CASSFAPMNTEAFF. V gene TRBV27 combines with J gene TRBJ1-1, with D hard to call. Germline V gene data show CDR1 as MNHEY and CDR2 as SMNVEV (reference sequence). V lost 3 bases and J 0 bases, leaving 8 bases between the germline ends. CDR3 length: 14 amino acids.

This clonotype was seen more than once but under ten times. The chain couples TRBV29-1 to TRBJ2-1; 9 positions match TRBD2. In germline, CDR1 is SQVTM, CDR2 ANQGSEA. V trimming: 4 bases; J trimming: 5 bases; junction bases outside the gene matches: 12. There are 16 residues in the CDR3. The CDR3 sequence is CSVVWGGRALDNEQFF. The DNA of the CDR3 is TGCAGCGTTGTATGGGGCGGGAGGGCCTTGGACAATGAGCAGTTCTTC.

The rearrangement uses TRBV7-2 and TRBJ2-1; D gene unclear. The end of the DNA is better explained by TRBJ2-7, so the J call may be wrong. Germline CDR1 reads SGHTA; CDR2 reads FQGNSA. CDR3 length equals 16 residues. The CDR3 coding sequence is TGTGCCAGCAGCGAAAGAAGCCCGGCCCGCGCCAATGAGCAGTACTTC. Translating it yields CASSERSPARANEQYF.

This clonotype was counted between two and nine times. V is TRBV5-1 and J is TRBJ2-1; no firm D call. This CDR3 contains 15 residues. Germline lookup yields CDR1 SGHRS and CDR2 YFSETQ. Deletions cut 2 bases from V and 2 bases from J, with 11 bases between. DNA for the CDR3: TGCGCCAGCAGCTTCGGTCTGTCTGCCTACAATGAGCAGTTCTTC. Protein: CASSFGLSAYNEQFF.

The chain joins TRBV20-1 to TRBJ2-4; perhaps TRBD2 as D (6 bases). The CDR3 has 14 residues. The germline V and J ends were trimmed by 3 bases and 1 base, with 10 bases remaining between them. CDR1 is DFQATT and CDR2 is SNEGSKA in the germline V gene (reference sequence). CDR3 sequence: CSARGRGAKNIQYF. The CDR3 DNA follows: TGCAGTGCTAGGGGTCGGGGGGCCAAAAACATTCAGTACTTC.

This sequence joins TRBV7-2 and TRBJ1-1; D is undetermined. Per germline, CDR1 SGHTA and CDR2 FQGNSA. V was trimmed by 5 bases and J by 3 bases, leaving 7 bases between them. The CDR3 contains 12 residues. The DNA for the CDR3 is TGTGCCAGCAGCAGATCCTACACTGAAGCTTTCTTT. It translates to CASSRSYTEAFF.

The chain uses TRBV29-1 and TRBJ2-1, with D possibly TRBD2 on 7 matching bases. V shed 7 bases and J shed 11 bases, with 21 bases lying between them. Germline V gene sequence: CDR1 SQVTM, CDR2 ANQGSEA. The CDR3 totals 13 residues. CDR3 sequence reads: CSADSAEGGQQFF. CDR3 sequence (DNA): TGCAGCGCCGACTCCGCGGAGGGGGGGCAGCAGTTCTTC.

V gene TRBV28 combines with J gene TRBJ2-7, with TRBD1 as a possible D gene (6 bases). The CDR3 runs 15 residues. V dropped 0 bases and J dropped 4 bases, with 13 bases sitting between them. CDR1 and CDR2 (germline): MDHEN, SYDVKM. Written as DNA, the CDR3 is TGTGCCAGCAGTTTATGGGTTGGGGGCTCTTACGAGCAGTACTTC. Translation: CASSLWVGGSYEQYF.

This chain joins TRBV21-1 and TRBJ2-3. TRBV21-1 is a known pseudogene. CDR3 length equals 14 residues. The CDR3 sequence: CASSPRGMTGTQYF. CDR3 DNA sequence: TGTGCCAGCAGCCCCCGTGGCATGACAGGTACGCAGTATTTT.

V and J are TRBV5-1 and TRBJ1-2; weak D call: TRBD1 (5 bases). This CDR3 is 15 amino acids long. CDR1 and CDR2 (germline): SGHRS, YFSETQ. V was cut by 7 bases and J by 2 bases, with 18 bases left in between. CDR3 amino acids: CASSESDSRNYGYTF. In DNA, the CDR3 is TGCGCCAGCTCTGAGAGTGACAGCAGAAACTATGGCTACACCTTC.

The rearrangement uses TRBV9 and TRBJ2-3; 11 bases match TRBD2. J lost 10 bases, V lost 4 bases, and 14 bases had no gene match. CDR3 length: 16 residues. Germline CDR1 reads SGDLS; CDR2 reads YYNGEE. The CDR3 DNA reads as TGTGCCAGCAGCCAAGAACATATAGCGGGGGGGACGCCGCAGTATTTT. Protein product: CASSQEHIAGGTPQYF.

CDR3 region: CATNRGGRLFF. The CDR3 DNA follows: TGTGCCACCAATCGCGGGGGTAGACTGTTTTTT. The V gene is TRBV28, the J gene TRBJ1-4; D possibly corresponds to TRBD1 (5 bases). Trimming pared 10 bases from V and 13 bases from J, leaving 16 bases between. Germline V CDR1 and CDR2: MDHEN, SYDVKM. CDR3 length: 11 residues.

The CDR3 protein is CASSVGGTVFPYEQYF. The CDR3 nucleotides are TGCGCCAGCAGCGTCGGTGGGACGGTTTTTCCCTACGAGCAGTACTTC. This sequence joins TRBV5-1 and TRBJ2-7; the D gene could be TRBD1 or TRBD2 (5 bases each). Germline-derived CDR1 and CDR2 are SGHRS and YFSETQ. V was trimmed by 4 bases and J by 2 bases, leaving 19 bases between them. The CDR3 consists of 16 residues.

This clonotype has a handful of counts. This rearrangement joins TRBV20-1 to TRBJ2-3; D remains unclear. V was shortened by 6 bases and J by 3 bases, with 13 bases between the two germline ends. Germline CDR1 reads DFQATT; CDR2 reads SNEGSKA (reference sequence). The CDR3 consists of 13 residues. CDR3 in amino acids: CSALYGPTDTQYF. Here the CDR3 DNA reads TGCAGTGCCTTGTATGGTCCTACAGATACGCAGTATTTT.